The 7 T cell receptor beta chains reported below all come from one sample, sequenced in a study of T cell responses to AZD1222 COVID-19 vaccine. Measured with immunoSEQ multiplex PCR; TCRdb has only the in-frame clones, and not every one. The table has about 120,000 clones, approximately 83% seen once. This sample comprised peripheral blood, obtained on day 0 of MenACWY control vaccination. The source is an adult in good health.

The V call is TRBV4-3, the J call TRBJ2-3; TRBD2 matches 9 bases. J lost 1 base, V lost 1 base, and 3 bases had no gene match. From germline, CDR1 is LGHNA and CDR2 YSLEER. This CDR3 contains 16 residues. CDR3 nucleotides: TGCGCCAGCAGCCAAGGGGCTAGCGGGGGCACAGATACGCAGTATTTT. It encodes CASSQGASGGTDTQYF.

The chain recombines TRBV24-1 with TRBJ1-5; D gene uncertain. Trimming removed 5 bases at V and 6 bases at J, with 13 bases between. From germline, CDR1 is KGHDR and CDR2 SFDVKD. The CDR3 is 14 residues long. The CDR3 nucleotides read TGTGCCACCAGTGGTTCATGGCTCGGTCAGCCCCAGCATTTT. This translates into CATSGSWLGQPQHF.

V gene TRBV5-3 combines with J gene TRBJ1-4; D is unclear. TRBV5-3 is noted as an ORF with a role that remains uncertain. There are 14 residues in the CDR3. V lost 7 bases and J 8 bases, leaving 18 bases between the germline ends. The DNA for the CDR3 is TGTGCCAGACCCGGGGTGACTGAAAACGAAAAACTGTTTTTT. It yields the protein CARPGVTENEKLFF.

The chain couples TRBV28 to TRBJ2-7, with 9 bases lining up with TRBD1. Germline V CDR1 and CDR2: MDHEN, SYDVKM. V was clipped by 4 bases and J by 4 bases; unmatched bases: 8. The CDR3 has 15 amino acids. The CDR3 DNA is TGTGCCAGCAGTTCTCCCCTAGGGACAGGGTACGAGCAGTACTTC. This gives the protein CASSSPLGTGYEQYF.

V is TRBV5-1 and J is TRBJ1-3; the match to TRBD1 covers 10 bases. The CDR3 runs to 15 residues. V gave up 4 bases and J gave up 0 bases; unmatched junction bases: 1. CDR1 and CDR2 (germline): SGHRS, YFSETQ. CDR3 DNA: TGCGCCAGCAGCCGGACAGGGGGCTCTGGAAACACCATATATTTT. It yields the protein CASSRTGGSGNTIYF.

This clone was recorded a few times. V gene TRBV7-9 combines with J gene TRBJ1-2; D unresolved. The V and J ends lost 1 base and 4 bases respectively, with 13 bases between them. The CDR3 contains 15 residues. CDR1 is SEHNR and CDR2 is FQNEAQ in the germline V gene (reference sequence). DNA of the CDR3: TGTGCCAGCAGCTTAGTGAGGGCGGGTCCCTATGGCTACACCTTC. This sequence encodes CASSLVRAGPYGYTF.

The gene calls are TRBV19 and TRBJ2-3, with TRBD1 as a possible D gene (6 bases). V was cut by 4 bases and J by 4 bases, with 18 bases left in between. This CDR3 has 16 amino acids. Germline V CDR1 and CDR2: LNHDA, SQIVND (reference sequence). The CDR3 here is CASSTEKQGAPDTQYF. The CDR3 coding sequence is TGTGCCAGTAGTACTGAGAAACAGGGTGCCCCAGATACGCAGTATTTT.